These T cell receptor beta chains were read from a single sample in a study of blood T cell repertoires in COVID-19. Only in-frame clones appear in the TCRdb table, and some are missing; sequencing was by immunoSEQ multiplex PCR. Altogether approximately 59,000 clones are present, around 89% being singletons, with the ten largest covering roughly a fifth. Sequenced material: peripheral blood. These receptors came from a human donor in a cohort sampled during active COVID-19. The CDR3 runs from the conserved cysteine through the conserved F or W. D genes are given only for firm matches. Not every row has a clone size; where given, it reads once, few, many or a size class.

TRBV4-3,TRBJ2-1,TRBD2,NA,TGCGCCAGCAGCCAAGACCTAGCGGGGGTAGATTCCTACAATGAGCAGTTCTTC,CASSQDLAGVDSYNEQFF
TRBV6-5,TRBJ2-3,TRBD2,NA,TGTGCCAGCAGAGGGACTAGCGGGGGGACAGATACGCAGTATTTT,CASRGTSGGTDTQYF
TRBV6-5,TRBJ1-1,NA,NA,TGTGCCAGCAGCCCCGACAGCTGGAACACTGAAGCTTTCTTT,CASSPDSWNTEAFF
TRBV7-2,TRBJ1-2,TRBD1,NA,TGTGCCAGCAGCTTATCGGGACAGGGGAGCGCCTATGGCTACACCTTC,CASSLSGQGSAYGYTF
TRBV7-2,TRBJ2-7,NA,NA,TGTGCCAGCAGCTTAGCGTATCAGACAGGCTCCTACGAGCAGTACTTC,CASSLAYQTGSYEQYF
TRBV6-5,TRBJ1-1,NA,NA,TGTGCCAGCAGAGATTTACAGACTGAAGCTTTCTTT,CASRDLQTEAFF
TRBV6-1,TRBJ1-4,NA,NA,TGTGCCAGCAGGCAGACAGGAACTAATGAAAAACTGTTTTTT,CASRQTGTNEKLFF
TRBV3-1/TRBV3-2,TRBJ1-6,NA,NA,TGTGCCAGCAGCCAAGCTTCAGGGAATAATTCACCCCTCCACTTT,CASSQASGNNSPLHF
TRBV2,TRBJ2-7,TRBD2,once,TGTGCCAGCAGAGCCCTAGCGGGGACCTCCTACGAGCAGTACTTC,CASRALAGTSYEQYF
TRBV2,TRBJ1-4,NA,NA,TGTGCCAGCAGTGGGCAGAGGGTTAATGAAAAACTGTTTTTT,CASSGQRVNEKLFF
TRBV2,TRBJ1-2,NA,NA,TGTGCCAGCAGCCAGACCCGGGGTTTTAACTATGGCTACACCTTC,CASSQTRGFNYGYTF
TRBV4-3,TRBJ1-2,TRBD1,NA,TGCGCCAGCAGCCAAGCCGTAACAGGGGGCGCTAACTATGGCTACACCTTC,CASSQAVTGGANYGYTF
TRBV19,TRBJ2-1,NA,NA,TGTGCCAGTAGTCCCCAGACAGGCCAGGGGTACAATGAGCAGTTCTTC,CASSPQTGQGYNEQFF
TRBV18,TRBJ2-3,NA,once,TGTGCCAGCTCATTAGCAGAACTAGATACGCAGTATTTT,CASSLAELDTQYF
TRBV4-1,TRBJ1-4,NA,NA,TGCGCCAGCAGCCAAGCCGGGACACTCAATGAAAAACTGTTTTTT,CASSQAGTLNEKLFF
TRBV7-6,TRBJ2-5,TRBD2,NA,TGTGCCAGCAGCTCCAACTTACGCACAGCGGGGGGGCCCCAGTACTTC,CASSSNLRTAGGPQYF
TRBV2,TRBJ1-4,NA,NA,TGTGCCAGCAGTGAGGACGCTTCGTCCCGACAGACTAATGAAAAACTGTTTTTT,CASSEDASSRQTNEKLFF
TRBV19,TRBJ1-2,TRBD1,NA,TGTGCCAGTAGATGGGGACAGGGAAGCTATGGCTACACCTTC,CASRWGQGSYGYTF
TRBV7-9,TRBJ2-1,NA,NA,TGTGCCAGCAGCTTAGATTCAGTATTTCGGTTCTTC,CASSLDSVFRFF
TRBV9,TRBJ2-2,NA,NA,TGTGCCAGCAGCGTAGCTCCCACCGGGGAGCTGTTTTTT,CASSVAPTGELFF
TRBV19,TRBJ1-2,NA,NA,TGTGCCAGTAGTATGCCGGGACTGGTCTATGGCTACACCTTC,CASSMPGLVYGYTF
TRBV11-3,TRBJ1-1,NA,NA,TGTGCCAGCAGCTTAGTGGGGAGTAGAGGGAACACTGAAGCTTTCTTT,CASSLVGSRGNTEAFF
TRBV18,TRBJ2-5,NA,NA,TGTGCCAGCTCACCCCGAGAGACCCAGTACTTC,CASSPRETQYF
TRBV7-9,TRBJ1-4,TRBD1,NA,TGTGCCAGCAGCTTAGAAATGACAGGGACGAATGAAAAACTGTTTTTT,CASSLEMTGTNEKLFF
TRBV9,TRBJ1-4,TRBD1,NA,TGTGCCAGCAGCCCCGGGACAGGGGGCGCGAATGAAAAACTGTTTTTT,CASSPGTGGANEKLFF
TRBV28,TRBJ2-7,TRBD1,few,TGTGCCACCGGACAGGGGGCTTACGAGCAGTACTTC,CATGQGAYEQYF
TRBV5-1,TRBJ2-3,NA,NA,TGCGCCAGCAGGGAGGCTAGTAGCACAGATACGCAGTATTTT,CASREASSTDTQYF
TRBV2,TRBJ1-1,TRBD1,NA,TGTGCCAGCAGTGTCGACAGGGGAGCTTTCTTT,CASSVDRGAFF
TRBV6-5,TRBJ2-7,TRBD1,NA,TGTGCCAGCAGTTATCGGGACAGATCCTACGAGCAGTACTTC,CASSYRDRSYEQYF
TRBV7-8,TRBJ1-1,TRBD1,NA,TGTGCCAGCAGCTCGTCCCGGGACAGGGGATGGGAAGCTTTCTTT,CASSSSRDRGWEAFF
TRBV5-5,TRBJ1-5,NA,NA,TGTGCCAGCACCTTAAACGGGGGGGCGACCAATCAGCCCCAGCATTTT,CASTLNGGATNQPQHF
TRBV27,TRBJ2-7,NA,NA,TGTGCCAGCAGTTCCCTCCCGGGGGGCACCTACGAGCAGTACTTC,CASSSLPGGTYEQYF
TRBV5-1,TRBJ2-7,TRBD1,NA,TGCGCCAGCAGCTTGGACGGGACAGGCAACACCTACGAGCAGTACTTC,CASSLDGTGNTYEQYF
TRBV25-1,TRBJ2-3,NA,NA,TGTGCCAGCAGTGGGGAGGATACGCAGTATTTT,CASSGEDTQYF
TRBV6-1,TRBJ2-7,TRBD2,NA,TGTGCCAGCAGTGCCGGGACTAGCGGGGCCCCCTACGAGCAGTACTTC,CASSAGTSGAPYEQYF
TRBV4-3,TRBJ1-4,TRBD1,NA,TGCGCCAGCAGCCAATCCAGGGGGACCGAAAAACTGTTTTTT,CASSQSRGTEKLFF
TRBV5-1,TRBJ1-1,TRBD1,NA,TGCGCCAGCAGCTCCCAGGGGGCGAACACTGAAGCTTTCTTT,CASSSQGANTEAFF
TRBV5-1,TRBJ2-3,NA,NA,TGCGCCAGCAGCTTGGCTCAGGGCGGCACAGATACGCAGTATTTT,CASSLAQGGTDTQYF
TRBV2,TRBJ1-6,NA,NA,TGTGCCAGCAGTGACGTGCCCAGAGGTCGCCTCCACTTT,CASSDVPRGRLHF
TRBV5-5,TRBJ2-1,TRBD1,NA,TGTGCCAGCAGCTCAGGGCAGGGGGTGGACAATGAGCAGTTCTTC,CASSSGQGVDNEQFF
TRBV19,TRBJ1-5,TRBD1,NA,TGTGCCAGTACCGATCACAGGGGTGGGGATAATCAGCCCCAGCATTTT,CASTDHRGGDNQPQHF
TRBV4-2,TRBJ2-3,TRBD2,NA,TGTGCCAGCAGCCCCTGGGAGCGGGGGGCCACAGATACGCAGTATTTT,CASSPWERGATDTQYF
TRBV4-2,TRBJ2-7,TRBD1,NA,TGTGCCAGCAGCCAAGAAGACAGGGCCCAGATTAAGCAGTACTTC,CASSQEDRAQIKQYF
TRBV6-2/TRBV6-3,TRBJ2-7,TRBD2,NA,TGTGCCAGCAGTTCTCGACTAGCGGGGGGCTACGAGCAGTACTTC,CASSSRLAGGYEQYF
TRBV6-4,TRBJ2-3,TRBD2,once,TGTGCCAGCAGTGCGACTAGCGGGGGGGTAGATACGCAGTATTTT,CASSATSGGVDTQYF
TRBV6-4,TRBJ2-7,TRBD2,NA,TGTGCCAGCAGTGGTCCGGGTCCGCTAGCGGGGGGGCACACCTACGAGCAGTACTTC,CASSGPGPLAGGHTYEQYF
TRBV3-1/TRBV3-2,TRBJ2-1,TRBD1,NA,TGTGCCAGCGGACAGGACTCCTACAATGAGCAGTTCTTC,CASGQDSYNEQFF
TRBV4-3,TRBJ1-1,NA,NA,TGCGCCAGCAGCCAGCGGTGGAACACTGAAGCTTTCTTT,CASSQRWNTEAFF
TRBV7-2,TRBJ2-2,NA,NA,TGTGCCGGGGGCTCGGGCACCGGGGAGCTGTTTTTT,CAGGSGTGELFF
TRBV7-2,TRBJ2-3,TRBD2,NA,TGTGCCAGCAGCTTAGTAGCGGGGGGGCCGGGAAATACGCAGTATTTT,CASSLVAGGPGNTQYF
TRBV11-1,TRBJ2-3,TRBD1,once,TGTGCCAGCAGCCAGGACAGGCAGTCGGATACGCAGTATTTT,CASSQDRQSDTQYF
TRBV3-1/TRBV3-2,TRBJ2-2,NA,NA,TGTGCCAGCAGCCTAATGACGCCGGGGAGCCTTCGGCCCGGGGAGCTGTTTTTT,CASSLMTPGSLRPGELFF
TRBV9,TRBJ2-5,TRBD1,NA,TGTGCCAGCAGCGCAGGGGACAGGAGGGAGACCCAGTACTTC,CASSAGDRRETQYF
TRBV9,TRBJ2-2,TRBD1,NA,TGTGCCAGCAGCGAATACAGGGGGCTCCAGAACACCGGGGAGCTGTTTTTT,CASSEYRGLQNTGELFF
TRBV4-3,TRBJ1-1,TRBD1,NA,TGCGCCAGCAGCCAAGGGCTGGGACAGCCGAACACTGAAGCTTTCTTT,CASSQGLGQPNTEAFF
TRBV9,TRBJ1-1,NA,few,TGTGCCAGCAGCGTAGAGCAGGCAGGGCGCCCTGAAGCTTTCTTT,CASSVEQAGRPEAFF
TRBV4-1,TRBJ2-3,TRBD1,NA,TGCGCCAGCAGCCATCGCGGACAGGGAGGCACAGATACGCAGTATTTT,CASSHRGQGGTDTQYF
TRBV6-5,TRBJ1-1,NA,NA,TGTGCCAGCAGTTCCTACAGGGTCATGAACACTGAAGCTTTCTTT,CASSSYRVMNTEAFF
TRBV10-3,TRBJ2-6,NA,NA,TGTGCCATCAGTGACCCGGGGGGGACAGGGTTGAGTTCTGGGGCCAACGTCCTGACTTTC,CAISDPGGTGLSSGANVLTF